Listed below are T cell receptor beta chains from one sample, sequenced in a study of blood T cell repertoires in COVID-19. Repertoires were generated with immunoSEQ multiplex PCR, while TCRdb's copy carries only in-frame clones and drops some. The sample shows over 120,000 clones, around 90% of them seen only once. Sequenced material: peripheral blood. The receptors originated from a human donor in a cohort sampled during active COVID-19. Both conserved end residues are part of each CDR3.

TRBJ1-1	TRBV7-9	CASSFPRQGAKFMNTEAFF
TRBJ2-1	TRBV4-2	CASSTGGADYNEQFF
TRBJ1-1	TRBV19	CASSIGRQGVREAFF
TRBJ1-2	TRBV27	CASSLTGVGGYGYTF
TRBJ1-5	TRBV7-9	CASSSQGWNQPQHF
TRBJ2-3	TRBV5-6	CASSLGSSTDTQYF
TRBJ2-2	TRBV6-2/TRBV6-3	CASSYSADKKNTGELFF
TRBJ1-1	TRBV10-3	CAISQMNTEAFF
TRBJ1-1	TRBV11-2	CASSALRRGMNTEAFF
TRBJ1-3	TRBV4-1	CASSQVPGVLLGNTIYF
TRBJ2-1	TRBV6-2/TRBV6-3	CASSYGLAGGPNEQFF
TRBJ2-1	TRBV7-2	CASSLALAHYNEQFF
TRBJ1-5	TRBV2	CASSGQSQPQHF
TRBJ2-2	TRBV7-2	CASSLALDGGGNPFGELFF
TRBJ1-1	TRBV19	CASSIDQGNTEAFF
TRBJ1-5	TRBV19	CASSASQGAYQPQHF
TRBJ1-2	TRBV20-1	CSALLDYGYTF
TRBJ1-1	TRBV10-3	CAISDHRGDTEAFF
TRBJ1-1	TRBV7-2	CATRGHANTEAFF
TRBJ2-1	TRBV5-6	CASSASGIWNNEQFF
TRBJ1-6	TRBV2	CASSEPRFYNSPLHF
TRBJ2-7	TRBV5-1	CASSLDGTGRGEQYF
TRBJ1-6	TRBV2	CASSYGQGSSPLHF
TRBJ2-7	TRBV11-2	CASSALDYEQYF
TRBJ1-1	TRBV7-7	CASSFDSNTEAFF
TRBJ1-2	TRBV7-3	CASSPGQGNYGYTF
TRBJ2-5	TRBV2	CASSVIRWETQYF